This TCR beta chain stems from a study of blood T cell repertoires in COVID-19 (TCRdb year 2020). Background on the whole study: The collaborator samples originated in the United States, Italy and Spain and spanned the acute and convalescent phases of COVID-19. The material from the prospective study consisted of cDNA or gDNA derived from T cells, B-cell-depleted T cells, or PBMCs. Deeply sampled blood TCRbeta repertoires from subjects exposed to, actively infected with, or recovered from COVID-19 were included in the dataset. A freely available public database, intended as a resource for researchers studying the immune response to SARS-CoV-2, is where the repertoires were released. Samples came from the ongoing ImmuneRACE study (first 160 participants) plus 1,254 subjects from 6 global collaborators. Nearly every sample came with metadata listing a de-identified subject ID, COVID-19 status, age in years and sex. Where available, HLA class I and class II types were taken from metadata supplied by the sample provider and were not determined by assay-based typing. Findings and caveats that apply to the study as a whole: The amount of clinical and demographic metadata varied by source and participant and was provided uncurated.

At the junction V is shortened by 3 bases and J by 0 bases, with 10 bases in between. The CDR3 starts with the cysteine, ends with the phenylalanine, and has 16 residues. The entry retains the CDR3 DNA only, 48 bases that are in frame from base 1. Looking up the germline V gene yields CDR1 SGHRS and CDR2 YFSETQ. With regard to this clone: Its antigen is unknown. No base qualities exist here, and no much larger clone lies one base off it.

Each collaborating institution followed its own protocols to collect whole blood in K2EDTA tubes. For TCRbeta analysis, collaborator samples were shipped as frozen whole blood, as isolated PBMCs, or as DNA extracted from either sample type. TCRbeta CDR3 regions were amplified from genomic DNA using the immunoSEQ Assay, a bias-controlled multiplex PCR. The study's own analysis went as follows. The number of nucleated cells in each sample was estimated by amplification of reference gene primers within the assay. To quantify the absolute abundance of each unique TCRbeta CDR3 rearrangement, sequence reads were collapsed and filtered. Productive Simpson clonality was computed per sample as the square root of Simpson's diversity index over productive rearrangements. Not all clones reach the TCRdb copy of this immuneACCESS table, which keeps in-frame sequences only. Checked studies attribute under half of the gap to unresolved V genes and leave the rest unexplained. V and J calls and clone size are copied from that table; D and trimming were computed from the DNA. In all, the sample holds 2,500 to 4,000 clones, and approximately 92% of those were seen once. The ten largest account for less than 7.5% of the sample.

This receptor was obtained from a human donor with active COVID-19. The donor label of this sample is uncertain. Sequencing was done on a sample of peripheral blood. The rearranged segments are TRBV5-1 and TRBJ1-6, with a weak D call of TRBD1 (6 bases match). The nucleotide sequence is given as TGCGCCAGCAGCTCTGGACAGAGCTCCTATAATTCACCCCTCCACTTT. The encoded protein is CASSSGQSSYNSPLHF.